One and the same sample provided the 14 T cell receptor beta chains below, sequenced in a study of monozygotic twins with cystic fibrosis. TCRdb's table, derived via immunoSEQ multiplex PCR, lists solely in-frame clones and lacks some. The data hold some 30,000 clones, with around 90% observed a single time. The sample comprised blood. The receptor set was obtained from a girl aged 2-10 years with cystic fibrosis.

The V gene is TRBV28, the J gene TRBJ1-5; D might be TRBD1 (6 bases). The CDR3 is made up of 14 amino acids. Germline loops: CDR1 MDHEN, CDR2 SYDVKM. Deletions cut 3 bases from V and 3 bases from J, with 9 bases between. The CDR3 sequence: CASSFGQINQPQHF. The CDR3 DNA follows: TGTGCCAGCAGTTTTGGACAGATCAATCAGCCCCAGCATTTT.

This CDR3 is CASSPGPPYYEQYF. CDR3 nucleotides: TGTGCCAGCAGCCCGGGACCTCCCTACTACGAGCAGTACTTC. The chain couples TRBV27 to TRBJ2-7; D may correspond to TRBD1 or TRBD2 (5 bases each). V gave up 6 bases and J gave up 3 bases, with 15 bases separating them. The CDR3 runs 14 residues. Germline lookup yields CDR1 MNHEY and CDR2 SMNVEV (reference sequence).

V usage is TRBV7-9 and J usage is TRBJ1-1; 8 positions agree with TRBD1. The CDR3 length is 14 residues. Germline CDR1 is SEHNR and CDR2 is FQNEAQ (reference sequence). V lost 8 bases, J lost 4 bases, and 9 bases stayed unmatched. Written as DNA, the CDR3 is TGTGCCAGCCTAGGAAGAGACAGGGGCACTGAAGCTTTCTTT. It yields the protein CASLGRDRGTEAFF.

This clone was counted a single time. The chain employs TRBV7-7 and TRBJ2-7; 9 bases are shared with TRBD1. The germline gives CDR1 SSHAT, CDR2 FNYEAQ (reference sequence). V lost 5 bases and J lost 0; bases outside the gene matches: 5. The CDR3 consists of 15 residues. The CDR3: CASSIGQGSSYEQYF. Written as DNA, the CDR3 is TGTGCCAGCAGCATCGGACAGGGGAGCTCCTACGAGCAGTACTTC.

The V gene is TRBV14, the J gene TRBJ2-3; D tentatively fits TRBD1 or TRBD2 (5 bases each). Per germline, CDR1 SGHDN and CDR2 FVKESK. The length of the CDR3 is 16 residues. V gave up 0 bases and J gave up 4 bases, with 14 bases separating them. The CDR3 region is CASSQESRGRADTQYF. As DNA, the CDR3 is TGTGCCAGCAGCCAAGAATCGAGGGGCCGAGCAGATACGCAGTATTTT.

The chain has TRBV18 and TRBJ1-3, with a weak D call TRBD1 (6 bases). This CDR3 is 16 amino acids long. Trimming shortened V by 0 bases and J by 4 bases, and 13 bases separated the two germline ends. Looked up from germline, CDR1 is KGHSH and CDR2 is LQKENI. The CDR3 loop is CASSPPLQGSGNTIYF. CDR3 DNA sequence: TGTGCCAGCTCACCACCTCTTCAGGGGAGCGGAAACACCATATATTTT.

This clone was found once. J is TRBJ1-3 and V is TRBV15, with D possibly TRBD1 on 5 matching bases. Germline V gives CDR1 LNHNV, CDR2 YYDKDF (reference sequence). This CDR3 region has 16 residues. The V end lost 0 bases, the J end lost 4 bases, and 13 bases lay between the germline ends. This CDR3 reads CATSRDLQGTGNTIYF. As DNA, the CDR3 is TGTGCCACCAGCAGAGACCTTCAGGGAACCGGAAACACCATATATTTT. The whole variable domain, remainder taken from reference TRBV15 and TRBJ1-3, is DAMVIQNPRYQVTQFGKPVTLSCSQTLNHNVMYWYQQKSSQAPKLLFHYYDKDFNNEADTPDNFQSRRPNTSFCFLDIRSPGLGDTAMYLCATSRDLQGTGNTIYFGEGSWLTVV.

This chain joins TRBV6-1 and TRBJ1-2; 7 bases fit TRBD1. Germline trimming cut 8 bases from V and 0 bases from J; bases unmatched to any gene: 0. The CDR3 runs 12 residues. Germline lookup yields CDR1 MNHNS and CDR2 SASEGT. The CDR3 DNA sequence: TGTGCCAGCCAGGGGGCTAACTATGGCTACACCTTC. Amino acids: CASQGANYGYTF.

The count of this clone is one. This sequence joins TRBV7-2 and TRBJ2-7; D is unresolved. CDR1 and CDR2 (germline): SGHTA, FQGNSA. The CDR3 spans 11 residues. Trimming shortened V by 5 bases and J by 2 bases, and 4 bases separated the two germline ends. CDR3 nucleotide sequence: TGTGCCAGCAGCACCACCTACGAGCAGTACTTC. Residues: CASSTTYEQYF.

The CDR3 sequence: CASSLSREETQYF. The DNA for the CDR3 is TGTGCCAGCAGCTTGTCCAGGGAAGAGACCCAGTACTTC. The chain employs TRBV7-2 and TRBJ2-5, with D maybe TRBD1 (5 bases). Trimming removed 3 bases at V and 3 bases at J, with 8 bases between. The CDR3 loop spans 13 amino acids. Germline V gene lookup returns CDR1 SGHTA and CDR2 FQGNSA.

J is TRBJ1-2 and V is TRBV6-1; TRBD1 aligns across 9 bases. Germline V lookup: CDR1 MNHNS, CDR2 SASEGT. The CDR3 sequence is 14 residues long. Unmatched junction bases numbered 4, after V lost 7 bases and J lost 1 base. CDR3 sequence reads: CASNRDRVNYGYTF. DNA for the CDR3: TGTGCCAGCAATCGGGACAGGGTTAACTATGGCTACACCTTC.

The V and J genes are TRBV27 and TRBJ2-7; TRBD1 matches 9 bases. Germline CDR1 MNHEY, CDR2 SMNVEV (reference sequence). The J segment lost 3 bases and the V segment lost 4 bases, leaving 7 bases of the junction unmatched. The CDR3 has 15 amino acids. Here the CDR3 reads CASSSTGTGIYEQYF. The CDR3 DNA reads TGTGCCAGCAGTTCAACCGGGACAGGGATCTACGAGCAGTACTTC.

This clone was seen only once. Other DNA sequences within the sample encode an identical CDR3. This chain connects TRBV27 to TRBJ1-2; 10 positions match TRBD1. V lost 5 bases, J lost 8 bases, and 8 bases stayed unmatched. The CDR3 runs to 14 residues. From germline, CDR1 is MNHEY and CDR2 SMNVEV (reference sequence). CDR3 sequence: CASSPGTGVGGYTF. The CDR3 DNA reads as TGTGCCAGCAGTCCCGGGACAGGGGTTGGCGGCTACACCTTC.

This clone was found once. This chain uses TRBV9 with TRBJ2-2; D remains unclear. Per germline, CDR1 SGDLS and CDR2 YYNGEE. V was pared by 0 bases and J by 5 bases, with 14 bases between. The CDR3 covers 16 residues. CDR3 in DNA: TGTGCCAGCAGCGTAGGGACCGCCCAAGGTACCGGGGAGCTGTTTTTT. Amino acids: CASSVGTAQGTGELFF.